This T cell receptor (beta chain) is from a study of patients and donors after allogeneic stem cell transplantation. TCRdb reprocessed the RT-PCR reads with MiXCR, giving one entry per CDR3 protein. The sample includes fewer than 250,000 distinct CDR3 sequences, roughly 15% of them seen just once. Trimming pared 5 bases from V and 7 bases from J, leaving 15 bases between. Germline V gives CDR1 MNHEY, CDR2 SMNVEV (reference sequence). CDR3 size: 14 residues. The sequencing input was blood, either unsorted or a sorted T cell fraction (not recorded which). The chain combines TRBV27 with TRBJ2-1; D is perhaps TRBD1 (7 bases). The TCR originated in a human donor who was either an allogeneic HSCT recipient or a stem cell or donor lymphocyte infusion donor (not recorded which). It is not recorded whose cells these are; they may come from a transplant donor. This chain's CDR3 is CASSPPPGGNEQFF. CDR3 bases: TGTGCCAGCAGTCCTCCTCCAGGGGGGAATGAGCAGTTCTTC.